This T cell receptor beta chain is from a study of shared clonotypes between healthy human individuals. The table came from immunoSEQ multiplex PCR; TCRdb's copy has only in-frame clones and leaves some out. The table has hundreds of thousands of clones, more than 75% seen once; the top ten hold less than 15%. The sample holds a few counts of this clone. Sequencing was done on a sample of PBMCs. This receptor was taken from a middle-aged woman in good health. Some clones in this sample may be carry-over from other donors' samples.

CDR3 coding DNA: TGTGCCAGCAGCACTGGACCGGGAACTAATGAAAAACTGTTTTTT. Its translation: CASSTGPGTNEKLFF. The chain carries TRBV5-8 and TRBJ1-4; D is ambiguous. CDR3 length: 15 amino acids. Germline lookup yields CDR1 SGHTS and CDR2 YDEGEE. The germline V and J ends were trimmed by 4 bases and 1 base, with 11 bases remaining between them.